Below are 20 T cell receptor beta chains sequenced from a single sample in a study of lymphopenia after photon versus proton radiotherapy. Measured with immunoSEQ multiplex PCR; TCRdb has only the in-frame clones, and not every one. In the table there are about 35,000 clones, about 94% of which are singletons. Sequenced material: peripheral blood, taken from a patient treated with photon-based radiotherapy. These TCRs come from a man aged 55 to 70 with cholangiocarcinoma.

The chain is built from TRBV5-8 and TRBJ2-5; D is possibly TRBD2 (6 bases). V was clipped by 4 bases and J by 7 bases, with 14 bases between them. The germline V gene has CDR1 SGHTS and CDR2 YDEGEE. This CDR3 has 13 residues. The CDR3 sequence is CASSRGGEGTQYF. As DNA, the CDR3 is TGTGCCAGCAGCCGTGGAGGGGAAGGGACCCAGTACTTC.

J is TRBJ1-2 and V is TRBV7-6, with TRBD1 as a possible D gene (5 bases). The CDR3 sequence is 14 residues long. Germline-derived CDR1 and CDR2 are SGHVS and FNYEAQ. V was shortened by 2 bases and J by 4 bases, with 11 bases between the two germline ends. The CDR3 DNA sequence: TGTGCCAGCAGCTTAATGGTGCAGGGCTATGGCTACACCTTC. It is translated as CASSLMVQGYGYTF.

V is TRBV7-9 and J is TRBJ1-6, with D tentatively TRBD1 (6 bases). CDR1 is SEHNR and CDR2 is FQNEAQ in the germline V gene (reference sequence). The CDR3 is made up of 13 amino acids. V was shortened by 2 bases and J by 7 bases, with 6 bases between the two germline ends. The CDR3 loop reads CASSLQGNSPLHF. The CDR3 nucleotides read TGTGCCAGCAGCTTACAGGGGAATTCACCCCTCCACTTT. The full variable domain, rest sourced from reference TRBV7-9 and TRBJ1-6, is DTGVSQNPRHKITKRGQNVTFRCDPISEHNRLYWYRQTLGQGPEFLTYFQNEAQLEKSRLLSDRFSAERPKGSFSTLEIQRTEQGDSAMYLCASSLQGNSPLHFGNGTRLTVT.

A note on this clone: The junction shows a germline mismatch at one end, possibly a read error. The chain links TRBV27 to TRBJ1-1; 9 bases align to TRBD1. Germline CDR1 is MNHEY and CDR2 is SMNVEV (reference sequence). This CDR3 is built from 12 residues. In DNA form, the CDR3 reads TGTGCCATAGGGACAGGGAACTCTGAAGCTTTCTTT. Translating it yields CAIGTGNSEAFF.

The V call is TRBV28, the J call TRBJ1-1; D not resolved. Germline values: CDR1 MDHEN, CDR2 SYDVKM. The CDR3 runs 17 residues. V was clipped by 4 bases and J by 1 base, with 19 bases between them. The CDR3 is CASSSPGRVISNTEAFF. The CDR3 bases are TGTGCCAGCAGTTCTCCGGGCCGAGTGATCTCGAACACTGAAGCTTTCTTT. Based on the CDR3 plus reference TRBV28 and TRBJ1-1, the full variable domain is DVKVTQSSRYLVKRTGEKVFLECVQDMDHENMFWYRQDPGLGLRLIYFSYDVKMKEKGDIPEGYSVSREKKERFSLILESASTNQTSMYLCASSSPGRVISNTEAFFGQGTRLTVV.

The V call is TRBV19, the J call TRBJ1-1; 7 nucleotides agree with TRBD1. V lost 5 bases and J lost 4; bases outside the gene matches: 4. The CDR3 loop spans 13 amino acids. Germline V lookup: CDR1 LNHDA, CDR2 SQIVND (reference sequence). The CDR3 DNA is TGTGCCAGTAGTTTGGACAGGACCACTGAAGCTTTCTTT. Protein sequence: CASSLDRTTEAFF. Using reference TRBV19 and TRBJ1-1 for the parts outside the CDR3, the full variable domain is DGGITQSPKYLFRKEGQNVTLSCEQNLNHDAMYWYRQDPGQGLRLIYYSQIVNDFQKGDIAEGYSVSREKKESFPLTVTSAQKNPTAFYLCASSLDRTTEAFFGQGTRLTVV.

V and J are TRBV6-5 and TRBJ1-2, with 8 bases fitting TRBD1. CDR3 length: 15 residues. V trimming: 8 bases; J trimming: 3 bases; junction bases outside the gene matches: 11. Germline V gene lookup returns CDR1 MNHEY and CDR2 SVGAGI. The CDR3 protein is CASGSLRGLDYGYTF. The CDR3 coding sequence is TGTGCCAGCGGGAGTCTCAGGGGGCTCGACTATGGCTACACCTTC.

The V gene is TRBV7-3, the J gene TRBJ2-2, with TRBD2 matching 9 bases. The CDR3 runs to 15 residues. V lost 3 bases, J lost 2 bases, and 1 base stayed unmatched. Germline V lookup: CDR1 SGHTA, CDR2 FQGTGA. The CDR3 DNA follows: TGTGCCAGCAGCTTGACTAGCGGAAACACCGGGGAGCTGTTTTTT. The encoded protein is CASSLTSGNTGELFF.

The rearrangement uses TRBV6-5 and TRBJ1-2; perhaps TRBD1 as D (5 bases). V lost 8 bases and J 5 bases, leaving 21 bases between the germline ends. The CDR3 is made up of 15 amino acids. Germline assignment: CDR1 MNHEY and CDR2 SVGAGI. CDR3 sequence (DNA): TGTGCCAGCGGTCGGGGGATTGAGGGTGGTTATGGCTACACCTTC. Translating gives CASGRGIEGGYGYTF.

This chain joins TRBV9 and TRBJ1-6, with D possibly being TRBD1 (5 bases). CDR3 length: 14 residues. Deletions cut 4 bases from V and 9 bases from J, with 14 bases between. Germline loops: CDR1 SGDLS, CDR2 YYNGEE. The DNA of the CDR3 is TGTGCCAGCAGCTCCGGGACGGAGATTTCACCCCTCCACTTT. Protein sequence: CASSSGTEISPLHF.

CDR3 sequence: CASSTGGWFEQYF. CDR3 DNA sequence: TGTGCCAGCAGTACAGGGGGTTGGTTCGAGCAGTACTTC. The chain has TRBV28 and TRBJ2-7; 8 bases are a match to TRBD1. Germline CDR1 and CDR2: MDHEN and SYDVKM. This CDR3 has 13 amino acids. V shed 5 bases, J shed 6 bases, and the junction held 6 bases outside the gene matches.

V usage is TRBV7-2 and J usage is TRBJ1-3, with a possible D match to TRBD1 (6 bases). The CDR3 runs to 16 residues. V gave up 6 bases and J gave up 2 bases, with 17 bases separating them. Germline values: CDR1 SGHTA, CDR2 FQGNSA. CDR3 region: CASSYQNTGPGNTIYF. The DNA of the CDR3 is TGTGCCAGCAGTTACCAAAATACAGGGCCTGGAAACACCATATATTTT.

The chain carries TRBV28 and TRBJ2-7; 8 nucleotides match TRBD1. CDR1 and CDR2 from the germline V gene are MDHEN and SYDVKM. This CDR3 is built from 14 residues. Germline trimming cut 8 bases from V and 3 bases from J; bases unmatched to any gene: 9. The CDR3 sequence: CASGRTGPIYEQYF. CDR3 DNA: TGTGCCAGCGGCAGGACAGGGCCTATCTACGAGCAGTACTTC.

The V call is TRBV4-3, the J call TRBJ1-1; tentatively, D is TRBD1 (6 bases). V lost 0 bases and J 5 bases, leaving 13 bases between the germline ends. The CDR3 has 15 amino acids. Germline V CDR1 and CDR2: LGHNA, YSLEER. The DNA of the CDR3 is TGCGCCAGCAGCCAAGACAGGGGCATAGGGACTGAAGCTTTCTTT. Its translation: CASSQDRGIGTEAFF.

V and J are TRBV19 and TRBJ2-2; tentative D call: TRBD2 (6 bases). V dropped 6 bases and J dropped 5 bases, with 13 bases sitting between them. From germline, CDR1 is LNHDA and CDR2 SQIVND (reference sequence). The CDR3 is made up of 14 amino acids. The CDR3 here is CASRPWGETGELFF. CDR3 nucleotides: TGTGCCAGTAGGCCTTGGGGGGAAACCGGGGAGCTGTTTTTT.

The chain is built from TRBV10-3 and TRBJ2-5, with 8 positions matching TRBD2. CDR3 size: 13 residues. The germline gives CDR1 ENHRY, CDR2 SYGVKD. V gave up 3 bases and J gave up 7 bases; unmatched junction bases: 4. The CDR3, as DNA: TGTGCCATCAGTGACGGTCGGGGGGGGACCCAGTACTTC. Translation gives CAISDGRGGTQYF.

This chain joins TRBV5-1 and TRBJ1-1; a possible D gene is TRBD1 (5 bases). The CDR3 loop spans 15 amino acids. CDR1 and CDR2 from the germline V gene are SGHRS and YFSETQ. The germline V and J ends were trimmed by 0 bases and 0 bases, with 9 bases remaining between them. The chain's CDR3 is CASSLAQGLNTEAFF. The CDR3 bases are TGCGCCAGCAGCTTGGCCCAGGGTTTGAACACTGAAGCTTTCTTT.

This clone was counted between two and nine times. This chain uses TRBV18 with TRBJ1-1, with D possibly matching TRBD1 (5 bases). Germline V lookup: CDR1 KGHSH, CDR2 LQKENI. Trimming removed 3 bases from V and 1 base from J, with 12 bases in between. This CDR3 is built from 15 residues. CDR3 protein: CASSPGGEANTEAFF. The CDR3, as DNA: TGTGCCAGCTCACCGGGGGGGGAAGCGAACACTGAAGCTTTCTTT.

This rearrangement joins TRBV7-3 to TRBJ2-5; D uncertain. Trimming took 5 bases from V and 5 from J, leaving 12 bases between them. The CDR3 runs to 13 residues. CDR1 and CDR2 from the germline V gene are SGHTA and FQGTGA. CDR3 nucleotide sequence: TGTGCCAGCAGCCCCGGTCACGGGGAGACCCAGTACTTC. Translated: CASSPGHGETQYF.

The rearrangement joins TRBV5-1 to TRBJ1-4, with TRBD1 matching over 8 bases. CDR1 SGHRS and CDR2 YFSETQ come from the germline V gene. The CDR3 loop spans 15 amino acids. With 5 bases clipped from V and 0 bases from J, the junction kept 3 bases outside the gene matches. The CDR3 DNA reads TGCGCCAGCAGTCGGGACAGGCCAACTAATGAAAAACTGTTTTTT. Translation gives CASSRDRPTNEKLFF.